The next 8 T cell receptor beta chains were all read from a single sample in a study of OX40 agonist ivuxolimab in advanced cancers. Assay: immunoSEQ multiplex PCR; the TCRdb copy retains only in-frame clones and omits some. The repertoire includes tens of thousands of clones, approximately 90% of them detected once, and more than 20% sits in the top ten. Source: CD4+ or CD8+ T cells sorted from blood, taken in a trial of the OX40 agonist ivuxolimab. Receptor source: an adult with an advanced solid tumor such as melanoma, head and neck, liver or kidney cancer.

The rearrangement uses TRBV30 and TRBJ1-5; 9 bases fit TRBD1. CDR1 is GTSNPN and CDR2 is SVGIG in the germline V gene (reference sequence). The V gene end was trimmed by 2 bases and the J gene end by 6 bases; junction bases not matched to a gene: 5. The CDR3 extends over 14 amino acids. CDR3 in DNA: TGTGCCTGGAGTTACAGGGGGCACGGTCAGCCCCAGCATTTT. Amino acid sequence: CAWSYRGHGQPQHF.

V usage is TRBV2 and J usage is TRBJ2-3; TRBD2 matches 11 bases. CDR3 length: 16 residues. Germline CDR1 SNHLY, CDR2 FYNNEI. V shed 8 bases, J shed 0 bases, and the junction held 7 bases outside the gene matches. The CDR3, as DNA: TGTGCCAGCGGGCCCGGGACTAGCGGCAGCACAGATACGCAGTATTTT. Its protein product is CASGPGTSGSTDTQYF. Combining the CDR3 with reference TRBV2 and TRBJ2-3 gives the whole variable domain EPEVTQTPSHQVTQMGQEVILRCVPISNHLYFYWYRQILGQKVEFLVSFYNNEISEKSEIFDDQFSVERPDGSNFTLKIRSTKLEDSAMYFCASGPGTSGSTDTQYFGPGTRLTVL.

The chain combines TRBV19 with TRBJ2-3, with D unclear. Per germline, CDR1 LNHDA and CDR2 SQIVND (reference sequence). The CDR3 consists of 15 residues. Trimming took 4 bases from V and 1 from J, leaving 12 bases between them. CDR3 in amino acids: CASSTPVLGTDTQYF. The CDR3 coding sequence is TGTGCCAGTAGTACACCCGTTTTAGGCACAGATACGCAGTATTTT.

The rearrangement joins TRBV11-3 to TRBJ2-1; TRBD1 matches 7 bases. The ends lost 5 bases at V and 0 bases at J; junction bases unmatched: 4. In germline, CDR1 is SGHNT, CDR2 YENEEA. There are 15 residues in the CDR3. DNA for the CDR3: TGTGCCAGCAGCCCGGACAGGAGCTCCTACAATGAGCAGTTCTTC. It yields the protein CASSPDRSSYNEQFF.

V gene TRBV10-1 combines with J gene TRBJ1-1; D may be TRBD1 (5 bases). Trimming left V 4 bases short and J 4 bases short, with 10 bases between. Germline CDR1 and CDR2: WNHNN and SYGVQD (reference sequence). This CDR3 spans 13 amino acids. The CDR3 here is CASSGSTVTEAFF. The CDR3 nucleotides read TGCGCCAGCAGTGGATCGACAGTCACTGAAGCTTTCTTT.

V usage is TRBV9 and J usage is TRBJ2-2; no clear D gene. The CDR3 is made up of 14 amino acids. V lost 3 bases and J 1 base, leaving 7 bases between the germline ends. From germline, CDR1 is SGDLS and CDR2 YYNGEE. The CDR3 coding sequence is TGTGCCAGCAGCGGCGGAATGAACACCGGGGAGCTGTTTTTT. Translation gives CASSGGMNTGELFF.

V and J are TRBV15 and TRBJ1-1; D remains unclear. There are 16 residues in the CDR3. Trimming shortened V by 1 base and J by 0 bases, and 12 bases separated the two germline ends. The germline CDR1 and CDR2 sequences are LNHNV and YYDKDF (reference sequence). CDR3 sequence (DNA): TGTGCCACCAGCAGAGGCGTAGAGGGCTTGAACACTGAAGCTTTCTTT. Protein: CATSRGVEGLNTEAFF.

In the case of this clone: The same CDR3 also results from other DNA sequences found in this sample. The chain employs TRBV2 and TRBJ2-3; no firm D call. The CDR3 is 15 amino acids. With 8 bases removed from V and 0 bases from J, the gap between germline ends came to 15 bases. Germline-derived CDR1 and CDR2 are SNHLY and FYNNEI. The CDR3 is CASSGLSLSTDTQYF. Here the CDR3 DNA reads TGTGCCAGCTCTGGCCTGTCTCTAAGCACAGATACGCAGTATTTT. Full variable domain (outside the CDR3, taken from reference TRBV2 and TRBJ2-3): EPEVTQTPSHQVTQMGQEVILRCVPISNHLYFYWYRQILGQKVEFLVSFYNNEISEKSEIFDDQFSVERPDGSNFTLKIRSTKLEDSAMYFCASSGLSLSTDTQYFGPGTRLTVL.